One TCR beta chain is described in this entry. The antigen remains unidentified. The data were produced by immunoSEQ multiplex PCR, yet TCRdb's version contains in-frame clones alone and is incomplete. This sample has some 150,000 clones, with less than 95% found just once. These data are taken from a study of T cell responses to AZD1222 COVID-19 vaccine. Study results and caveats: Spike regions recognized by vaccine-associated CD4 TCRs spanned the protein, led by 160-218 and 743-854. Of the AZD1222 recipients, only five to seven were seropositive at baseline.

Germline loops: CDR1 LNHDA, CDR2 SQIVND (reference sequence). The V end lost 4 bases, the J end lost 1 base, and 13 bases lay between the germline ends. The CDR3 has 15 amino acids. This sequence was found in an adult in good health. The chain joins TRBV19 to TRBJ2-5; no reliable D call. Sample: peripheral blood, taken on day 0 of AZD1222 vaccination. As DNA, the CDR3 is TGTGCCAGTAGTACTCCCGAATTATTCCAAGAGACCCAGTACTTC. This encodes CASSTPELFQETQYF.